This passage covers 4 T cell receptor beta chains from one sample sequenced in a study of CD8 T cell repertoires and HIV-1 epitope variants. Produced via immunoSEQ multiplex PCR; TCRdb's table is partial and in-frame only. The sample carries 95,000 or so clones, roughly four fifths recorded once. The sample taken for sequencing was uncultured baseline CD8+ T cells from peripheral blood mononuclear cells (PBMCs). These receptors were obtained from a male donor with HIV.

As concerns this clone: The sample has other DNA sequences that encode this CDR3 too. This rearrangement joins TRBV28 to TRBJ2-6; D unclear. Germline CDR1 MDHEN, CDR2 SYDVKM. The CDR3 has 15 amino acids. Deletions cut 6 bases from V and 0 bases from J, with 9 bases between. CDR3 amino acids: CASSLGSSGANVLTF. DNA for the CDR3: TGTGCCAGCAGCCTGGGTAGCTCTGGGGCCAACGTCCTGACTTTC. The variable domain in full, completed from reference TRBV28 and TRBJ2-6, reads DVKVTQSSRYLVKRTGEKVFLECVQDMDHENMFWYRQDPGLGLRLIYFSYDVKMKEKGDIPEGYSVSREKKERFSLILESASTNQTSMYLCASSLGSSGANVLTFGAGSRLTVL.

The V and J genes are TRBV6-6 and TRBJ1-1, with 9 nucleotides matching TRBD1. The CDR3 runs to 14 residues. The germline V gene has CDR1 MNHNY and CDR2 SVGAGI (reference sequence). V was clipped by 4 bases and J by 5 bases; unmatched bases: 5. CDR3 sequence reads: CASSWGQGGTEAFF. The CDR3 coding sequence is TGTGCCAGCAGTTGGGGACAGGGCGGAACTGAAGCTTTCTTT.

The V and J genes are TRBV28 and TRBJ2-1, with D tentatively TRBD2 (6 bases). CDR3 length: 14 residues. Germline V gene lookup returns CDR1 MDHEN and CDR2 SYDVKM. Trimming stripped 4 bases from V and 2 bases from J, with 9 bases between. The CDR3 DNA reads as TGTGCCAGCAGTTCCCCGGGGGCCTACAATGAGCAGTTCTTC. Its translation is CASSSPGAYNEQFF.

V is TRBV5-1 and J is TRBJ2-3, with 8 nucleotides matching TRBD2. In germline, CDR1 is SGHRS, CDR2 YFSETQ. The ends lost 3 bases at V and 3 bases at J; junction bases unmatched: 6. The CDR3 extends over 15 amino acids. CDR3 sequence: CASSSAGAVTDTQYF. DNA of the CDR3: TGCGCCAGCAGCTCAGCGGGAGCGGTGACAGATACGCAGTATTTT.